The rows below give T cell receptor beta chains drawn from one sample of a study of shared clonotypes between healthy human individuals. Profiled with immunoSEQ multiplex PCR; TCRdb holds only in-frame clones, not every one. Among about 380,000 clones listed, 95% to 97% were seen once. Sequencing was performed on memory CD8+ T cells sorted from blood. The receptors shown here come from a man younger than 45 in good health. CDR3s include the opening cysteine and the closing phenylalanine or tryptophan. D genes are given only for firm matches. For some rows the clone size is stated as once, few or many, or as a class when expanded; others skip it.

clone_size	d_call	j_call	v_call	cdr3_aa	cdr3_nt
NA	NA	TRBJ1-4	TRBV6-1	CASSEGGANEKLFF	TGTGCCAGCAGTGAAGGGGGAGCTAATGAAAAACTGTTTTTT
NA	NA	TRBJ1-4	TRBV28	CASRDSANEKLFF	TGTGCCAGCAGGGACAGTGCTAATGAAAAACTGTTTTTT
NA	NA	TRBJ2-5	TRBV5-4	CASSLDGETQYF	TGTGCCAGCAGCTTAGATGGAGAGACCCAGTACTTC
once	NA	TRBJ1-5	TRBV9	CASSVGSSNQPQHF	TGTGCCAGCAGCGTAGGGAGTAGCAATCAGCCCCAGCATTTT
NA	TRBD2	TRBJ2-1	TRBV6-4	CASSDSSGYNEQFF	TGTGCCAGCAGTGACTCTAGCGGGTACAATGAGCAGTTCTTC
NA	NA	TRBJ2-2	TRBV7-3	CASSHYTNTGELFF	TGTGCCAGCAGCCATTACACGAACACCGGGGAGCTGTTTTTT
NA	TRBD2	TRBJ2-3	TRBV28	CAIGKLAGGTDTQYF	TGTGCCATCGGAAAACTAGCGGGGGGCACAGATACGCAGTATTTT
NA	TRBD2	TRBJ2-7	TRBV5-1	CASGRGTSAYEQYF	TGCGCCAGCGGTAGGGGGACTAGTGCCTACGAGCAGTACTTC
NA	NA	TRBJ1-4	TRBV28	CASTPKSVREKLFF	TGTGCCAGCACCCCGAAGAGCGTCCGGGAAAAACTGTTTTTT
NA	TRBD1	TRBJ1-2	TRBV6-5	CASSYSGGTVYGYTF	TGTGCCAGCAGTTACTCGGGTGGGACAGTCTATGGCTACACCTTC
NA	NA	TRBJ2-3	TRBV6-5	CASMRGTDTQYF	TGTGCCAGCATGAGGGGGACAGATACGCAGTATTTT
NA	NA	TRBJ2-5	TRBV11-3	CASSLEYQETQYF	TGTGCCAGCAGCTTAGAGTACCAAGAGACCCAGTACTTC
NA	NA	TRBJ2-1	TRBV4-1	CASSQDLETSPSNEQFF	TGCGCCAGCAGCCAAGATCTGGAGACTAGTCCTTCCAATGAGCAGTTCTTC
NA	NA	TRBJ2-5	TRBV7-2	CASSLLVWETQYF	TGTGCCAGCAGCTTATTAGTCTGGGAGACCCAGTACTTC
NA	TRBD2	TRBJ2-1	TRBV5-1	CASSPDPRTSSYNEQFF	TGCGCCAGCAGCCCGGACCCGCGGACTAGCTCCTACAATGAGCAGTTCTTC
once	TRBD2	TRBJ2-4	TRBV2	CASTLIREGRDMGKNIQYF	TGTGCCAGCACCCTCATAAGGGAGGGACGAGATATGGGCAAAAACATTCAGTACTTC
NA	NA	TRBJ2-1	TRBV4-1	CASSPGGGWLLYNEQFF	TGCGCCAGCAGCCCTGGGGGAGGCTGGCTGCTCTACAATGAGCAGTTCTTC
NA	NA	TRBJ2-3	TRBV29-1	CSVERSGSADTQYF	TGCAGCGTTGAACGGTCTGGTAGCGCAGATACGCAGTATTTT
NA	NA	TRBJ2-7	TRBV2	CASSEAGGAYEQYF	TGTGCCAGCAGTGAAGCGGGCGGGGCCTACGAGCAGTACTTC
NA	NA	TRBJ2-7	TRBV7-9	CASSRAYEQYF	TGTGCCAGCAGCCGCGCCTACGAGCAGTACTTC
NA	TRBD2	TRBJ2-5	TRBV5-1	CASSPDPTSPETQYF	TGCGCCAGCAGCCCCGACCCGACTAGCCCAGAGACCCAGTACTTC
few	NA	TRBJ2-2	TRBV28	CASSPPNVGELFF	TGTGCCAGCAGTCCCCCCAACGTCGGGGAGCTGTTTTTT
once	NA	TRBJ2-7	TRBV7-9	CASSSGTKTYEQYF	TGTGCCAGCAGCTCCGGGACAAAAACCTACGAGCAGTACTTC
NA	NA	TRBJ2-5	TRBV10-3	CAISEGGETQYF	TGTGCCATCAGTGAGGGTGGGGAGACCCAGTACTTC
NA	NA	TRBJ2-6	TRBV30	CAWSNSGANVLTF	TGTGCCTGGAGTAACTCTGGGGCCAACGTCCTGACTTTC
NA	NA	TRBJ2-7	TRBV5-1	CASSLGGQVYEQYF	TGCGCCAGCAGCTTGGGAGGCCAGGTCTACGAGCAGTACTTC
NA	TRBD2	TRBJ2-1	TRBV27	CASSLLAGAFYNEQFF	TGTGCCAGCAGTCTACTAGCGGGGGCCTTTTACAATGAGCAGTTCTTC
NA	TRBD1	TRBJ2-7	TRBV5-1	CASSQGTGAAYEQYF	TGCGCCAGCAGCCAGGGGACAGGGGCCGCCTACGAGCAGTACTTC
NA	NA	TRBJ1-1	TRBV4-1	CASSQWDFPRIAEAFF	TGCGCCAGCAGCCAATGGGACTTTCCTCGGATCGCTGAAGCTTTCTTT
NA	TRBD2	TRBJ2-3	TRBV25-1	CASSESRLAGETDTQYF	TGTGCCAGCAGTGAATCCCGTCTAGCGGGAGAGACAGATACGCAGTATTTT
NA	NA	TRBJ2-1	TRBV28	CASRSGFNEQFF	TGTGCCAGCAGGTCAGGGTTTAATGAGCAGTTCTTC
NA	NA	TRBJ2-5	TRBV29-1	CSSRGTQETQYF	TGCAGCTCAAGGGGGACCCAAGAGACCCAGTACTTC
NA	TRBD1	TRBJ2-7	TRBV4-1	CASSRTGTYEQYF	TGCGCCAGCAGCCGGACAGGCACCTACGAGCAGTACTTC
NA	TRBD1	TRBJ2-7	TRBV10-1	CATSRMDREYEQYF	TGCGCCACCAGTAGGATGGACAGGGAATACGAGCAGTACTTC
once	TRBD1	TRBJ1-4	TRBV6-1	CASSEPGQINEKLFF	TGTGCCAGCAGTGAACCGGGACAGATTAATGAAAAACTGTTTTTT
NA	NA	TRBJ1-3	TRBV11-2	CASSLVTRYTGNTIYF	TGTGCCAGCAGCTTAGTCACGAGATACACTGGAAACACCATATATTTT
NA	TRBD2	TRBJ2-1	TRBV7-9	CASSPTSGDPHEQFF	TGTGCCAGCAGCCCAACTAGCGGAGACCCCCATGAGCAGTTCTTC
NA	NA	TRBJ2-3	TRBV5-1	CASSTQGRDTDTQYF	TGCGCCAGCAGCACACAGGGCAGGGACACAGATACGCAGTATTTT
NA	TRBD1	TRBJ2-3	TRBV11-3	CASSLRGQFTDTQYF	TGTGCCAGCAGCTTAAGGGGACAGTTCACAGATACGCAGTATTTT
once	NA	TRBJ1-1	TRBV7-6	CASSSSLVPNTEAFF	TGTGCCAGCAGCTCATCCCTGGTCCCGAACACTGAAGCTTTCTTT
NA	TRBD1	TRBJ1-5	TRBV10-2	CASSGTGGSQPQHF	TGCGCCAGCAGTGGGACAGGGGGCAGTCAGCCCCAGCATTTT
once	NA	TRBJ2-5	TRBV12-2	CASRSWTSRGGRQETQYF	TGTGCAAGTCGCTCCTGGACTAGTCGGGGGGGCCGACAAGAGACCCAGTACTTC
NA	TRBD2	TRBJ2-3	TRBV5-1	CASLLAGESTDTQYF	TGCGCCAGTCTATTAGCGGGAGAAAGCACAGATACGCAGTATTTT
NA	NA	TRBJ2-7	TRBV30	CAWSYSTEQYF	TGTGCCTGGAGCTATTCCACGGAGCAGTACTTC
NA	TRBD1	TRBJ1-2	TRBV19	CASSSPGQGLGGYTF	TGTGCCAGTAGTTCTCCGGGACAGGGATTGGGTGGCTACACCTTC
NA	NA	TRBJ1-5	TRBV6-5	CASSFGVRQPQHF	TGTGCCAGCAGTTTCGGGGTACGGCAGCCCCAGCATTTT
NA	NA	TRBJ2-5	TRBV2	CASSPSSYQETQYF	TGTGCCAGCAGCCCCTCTAGTTACCAAGAGACCCAGTACTTC
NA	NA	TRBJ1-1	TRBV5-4	CASSGRDGEAFF	TGTGCCAGCAGCGGCCGGGACGGTGAAGCTTTCTTT